This T cell receptor beta chain was identified in a study of OX40 agonist ivuxolimab in advanced cancers. Overall study context: Melanoma, hepatocellular carcinoma, head and neck or renal cell cancer occurred in dose-escalation patients. The mean age was around 56 years, ranging from 23 to 79, with 65% to 90% of participants male. Partial responses occurred in Three dose-escalation patients, one with hepatocellular carcinoma and two with cutaneous melanoma. It was permissible to have had prior anti-PD-1, anti-PD-L1 or anti-CTLA-4 therapy, and 40% had some.

The table came from immunoSEQ multiplex PCR; TCRdb's copy has only in-frame clones and leaves some out. The sample shows around 80,000 clones, 85% to 90% of them seen only once. The CDR3 has 14 residues. The V and J ends lost 5 bases and 2 bases, in that order; junction bases with no gene match: 3. Per the germline V gene, CDR1 is SGHTS and CDR2 is YDEGEE. This sequence was found in an adult with an advanced solid tumor such as melanoma, head and neck, liver or kidney cancer. The specimen comprised CD4+ or CD8+ T cells sorted from blood, sampled in a trial of the OX40 agonist ivuxolimab. V gene TRBV5-8 combines with J gene TRBJ1-4; 7 nucleotides align to TRBD1. This CDR3 is CASRRRGTNEKLFF. CDR3 bases: TGTGCCAGCAGACGCAGGGGGACTAATGAAAAACTGTTTTTT.